This T cell receptor beta chain was documented in a study of identical twins (dated by TCRdb to the mid-2010s). Background on the whole study: To test whether fetal clonotypes persist, this study deep-sequenced TCR alpha and beta repertoires from monozygotic twins, from unrelated adults of various ages, and from cord blood. Replicate twin experiments were performed at different times using different library preparation protocols to rule out contamination.

The library came from 5' RACE. Sequencing was performed on an Illumina HiSeq 2000. Template switching added a universal primer binding site, and the final cDNA carried a unique molecular identifier that allowed TCR cDNA molecules to be counted accurately. First-strand cDNA for TCR alpha and beta chains was synthesized from specific primers in the conserved constant-segment region. To control for contamination, each cDNA library was double barcoded with a SMART-Mk sample barcode plus Illumina barcodes. TruSeq adapter sequences and Illumina sample barcodes were added in two successive PCR steps. Sequencing of the TCR alpha and beta cDNA libraries was done on the Illumina HiSeq platform using custom primers. The original pipeline was this. MiGEC was used to process raw reads and extract unique molecular identifiers, and MiXCR was used to find CDR3 positions. For each individual, recombination models were inferred using an EM algorithm with the repgenHMM and IGoR tools. Shared clonotypes were analyzed with the tcR package in R, and sharing was normalized by the product of cloneset sizes. To study raw recombination without the effects of thymic and clonal selection, out-of-frame nonproductive sequences were analyzed. Starting from the raw public reads, TCRdb applied fastp trimming at Q25, assembled clones with MiXCR and retained in-frame beta chains. Each entry merges the rows of one CDR3 protein and shows their most common DNA and genes. TCRdb, not the authors, supplied the V and J calls. The sample has 700,000 or so distinct CDR3 sequences on record, over 8.5% of them singletons. The ten biggest clones cover roughly 0.97% of the sample.

Of note for this clonotype: Its antigen remains unidentified. No much larger clone is present one base from it, and per-base qualities are unavailable.

From the germline V gene, CDR1 is ENHRY and CDR2 is SYGVKD. The CDR3 goes from the cysteine to the phenylalanine over 12 residues. Only the CDR3 region is kept as DNA, spanning 36 bases read in frame from base 1. Overall study outcomes, separate from this receptor: Invariant T cells such as MAIT and iNKT could partly confound zero-insertion analyses, though diverse VJ usage argued against this for most clonotypes. A weaker excess of twin sharing was found in beta out-of-frame sequences because the signal-to-noise ratio was lowered by fewer shared sequences. Compared with coincidental sharing between unrelated individuals, an excess of low generation-probability sequences was observed among out-of-frame TCR alpha sequences shared between twins. Because the same donors could not be followed over many years, the conclusions relied on cross-sectional statistical analysis. Out-of-frame TCR alpha sharing in monozygotic twins was systematically underestimated by recombination models, whereas sharing between unrelated individuals was in agreement with the recombination models. Abundant cord blood beta clonotypes carried fewer insertions; young adult naive repertoires showed a weaker similar trend, while memory repertoires showed none.

Only healthy Caucasian donors were included. The twin cohort comprised three pairs of female monozygotic twins, all aged roughly 18 to 29 years. RNA for TCR libraries was isolated from peripheral blood mononuclear cells. Another study also made use of these data, one on yellow fever vaccine responses in identical twins. The second publication reports: The authors reported that the T cell response to vaccination in identical twins appeared partly convergent and partly personalized. The study precisely tracked vaccine-responding T cell clones in identical twins.

The V and J segments used are TRBV10-3 and TRBJ2-3; TRBD2 aligns with 8 central bases. The specimen sequenced was PBMCs. The sequence came from a woman aged 18-29 years in good health. The CDR3 protein is CSGGVGTDTQYF. The nucleotides read TGTTCCGGGGGGGTTGGCACAGATACGCAGTATTTT.